This TCR beta chain was sequenced in a study of blood T cell repertoires in COVID-19. Study in general: PBMCs, B-cell-depleted T cells, or T cells provided the cDNA or gDNA that made up the material.

Per the original methods: Estimated nucleated cell counts came from reference gene primer amplification. Sequencing was performed with immunoSEQ multiplex PCR; in TCRdb, only in-frame clones are kept and a portion is missing. V, J and clone size are those of that table, while D and trimming were read from the DNA. The sample lists hundreds of thousands of clones; approximately 90% were seen once. Between the trimmed V and J ends, which lost 6 bases and 0 bases, there was a span of 8 bases. Germline assignment: CDR1 MRHNA and CDR2 SNTAGT. There are 13 residues in the CDR3. The origin of this receptor is a woman in her late teens or twenties with acute or convalescent COVID-19. The rearrangement links TRBV6-4 to TRBJ1-1; D remains unclear. Sequenced: peripheral blood. This CDR3 is CASSRTVNTEAFF. As DNA, the CDR3 is TGTGCCAGCAGCCGTACTGTGAACACTGAAGCTTTCTTT.